This T cell receptor (beta chain) was recovered during a study of blood T cell repertoires in COVID-19. Overall study context: Samples of COVID-19 (acute and convalescent) were obtained from the United States, Italy and Spain. Nucleic acid was either cDNA or gDNA, and it came from T cells, B-cell-depleted T cells, or PBMCs.

In the authors' methods: Amplification of reference gene primers was used by the study to estimate nucleated cell counts. Here immunoSEQ multiplex PCR was the method, and the copy in TCRdb shows in-frame clones only, minus some. V, J and clone size reflect that table, while D and trimming were determined from the DNA. Of more than 300,000 clones listed, roughly 90% are singletons. All exposed participants met a person with COVID-19 within 2 weeks before entering the study. Trimming pared 4 bases from V and 3 bases from J, leaving 11 bases between. The CDR3 covers 15 residues. From germline, CDR1 is SGHRS and CDR2 YFSETQ.

This clonotype was obtained from a woman between 25 and 40 years old who had been exposed to COVID-19. This rearrangement joins TRBV5-1 to TRBJ2-6; maybe TRBD2 (5 bases). Sequences were obtained from PBMCs or T cells enriched from blood (not recorded which). CDR3 bases: TGCGCCAGCAGCCCGAGCCGGGGTGGGGCCAACGTCCTGACTTTC. This encodes CASSPSRGGANVLTF.